These 14 T cell receptor beta chains share one sample of origin, sequenced in a study of CD8 T cells in ankylosing spondylitis. TCRdb used MiXCR to reprocess the 5' RACE reads, holding one entry per CDR3 protein. This sample carries approximately 300,000 distinct CDR3 sequences, around 20% of them seen once, and the ten largest clones take about 3.5%. The sequenced sample was blood, either unsorted or a sorted T cell fraction (not recorded which). Receptors originate from a female donor with ankylosing spondylitis or in good health (not recorded which).

This chain joins TRBV20-1 and TRBJ2-3; either TRBD1 or TRBD2 may fit D (5 bases each). This CDR3 contains 14 residues. V was shortened by 7 bases and J by 2 bases, with 16 bases between the two germline ends. Germline V gene sequence: CDR1 DFQATT, CDR2 SNEGSKA (reference sequence). CDR3 sequence: CSGIRDQNTDTQYF. The CDR3 DNA follows: TGCAGTGGAATACGGGACCAGAACACAGATACGCAGTATTTT.

In its sample, this clonotype was seen a few times. DNA for the CDR3: TGCAGCGTAGTCTTACAGGGAGATACGCAGTATTTT. Its protein is CSVVLQGDTQYF. This sequence joins TRBV29-1 and TRBJ2-3, with D possibly TRBD1 on 6 matching bases. Germline lookup yields CDR1 SQVTM and CDR2 ANQGSEA. V lost 6 bases and J lost 5, with 12 bases in between. The CDR3 spans 12 residues.

In this sample, this clonotype turned up many times. The rearrangement joins TRBV29-1 to TRBJ2-7; no definite D call. CDR1 and CDR2 from the germline V gene are SQVTM and ANQGSEA. The CDR3 length is 11 residues. V lost 6 bases, J lost 1 base, and 7 bases lay in between. Here the CDR3 reads CSVVNSYEQYF. The CDR3, as DNA: TGCAGCGTCGTAAATTCCTACGAGCAGTACTTC.

The CDR3 is CSAASDTEAFF. As DNA, the CDR3 is TGCAGTGCTGCTTCGGACACTGAAGCTTTCTTT. J is TRBJ1-1 and V is TRBV20-1; D gene unclear. The V end was cut by 5 bases, the J end by 3 bases, with 7 bases between. CDR1 DFQATT and CDR2 SNEGSKA come from the germline V gene (reference sequence). The length of the CDR3 is 11 residues.

This clonotype was observed a few times. The chain combines TRBV7-8 with TRBJ2-1; 8 bases match TRBD1. CDR1 SGHVS and CDR2 FQNEAQ come from the germline V gene. The CDR3 length is 15 residues. Trimming at V came to 5 bases and at J to 7 bases, leaving 10 bases not matched to a gene. The DNA for the CDR3 is TGTGCCAGCAGCCAAACAGGGGGGATAGGGAATGAGCAGTTCTTC. It translates to CASSQTGGIGNEQFF.

This clonotype was seen a few times. This CDR3 is CASRIQGDGYTF. The DNA for the CDR3 is TGTGCCAGTAGGATCCAGGGGGATGGCTACACCTTC. The chain has TRBV19 and TRBJ1-2, with 7 positions matching TRBD1. V trimming: 6 bases; J trimming: 6 bases; junction bases outside the gene matches: 4. This CDR3 has 12 residues. CDR1 and CDR2 (germline): LNHDA, SQIVND (reference sequence).

Many counts were recorded for this clonotype. The chain combines TRBV6-5 with TRBJ2-2, with D maybe TRBD1 (6 bases). The ends were cut back, 6 bases at V and 6 bases at J, with 17 bases in the middle. Germline V gene lookup returns CDR1 MNHEY and CDR2 SVGAGI. The CDR3 covers 15 residues. In DNA form, the CDR3 reads TGTGCCAGCAGGCCCCTACAGTGGGGGCCCGGGGAGCTGTTTTTT. Amino acid sequence: CASRPLQWGPGELFF.

The chain couples TRBV7-9 to TRBJ2-1, with TRBD2 identical over 12 bases. After removal of 9 bases from V and 0 bases from J, the junction contained 9 bases not matched to a gene. The CDR3 length is 17 residues. Germline V gene sequence: CDR1 SEHNR, CDR2 FQNEAQ (reference sequence). CDR3 in DNA: TGTGCCAGTCGGACTAGCGGGACTGGGAGCTCCTACAATGAGCAGTTCTTC. Translated, it gives CASRTSGTGSSYNEQFF.

This clonotype was observed many times. The V call is TRBV29-1, the J call TRBJ2-2; a possible D gene is TRBD2 (6 bases). CDR3 length: 13 amino acids. From germline, CDR1 is SQVTM and CDR2 ANQGSEA. V was shortened by 6 bases and J by 0 bases, with 8 bases between the two germline ends. DNA of the CDR3: TGCAGCGTGACTAGAGCGAACACCGGGGAGCTGTTTTTT. It specifies CSVTRANTGELFF.

DNA of the CDR3: TGCAGCGTTGAGCAGTTAGCTAACTATGGCTACACCTTC. The encoded protein is CSVEQLANYGYTF. The J gene is TRBJ1-2, the V gene TRBV29-1; D ambiguous. Germline CDR1 SQVTM, CDR2 ANQGSEA. The CDR3 totals 13 residues. Between the trimmed V and J ends, which lost 3 bases and 0 bases, there was a span of 8 bases. The variable domain in full, with the rest retrieved from reference TRBV29-1 and TRBJ1-2, is SAVISQKPSRDICQRGTSLTIQCQVDSQVTMMFWYRQQPGQSLTLIATANQGSEATYESGFVIDKFPISRPNLTFSTLTVSNMSPEDSSIYLCSVEQLANYGYTFGSGTRLTVV.

This clonotype was detected ten times or more. The chain is built from TRBV10-1 and TRBJ2-3, with no clear D. Germline V gives CDR1 WNHNN, CDR2 SYGVQD (reference sequence). The CDR3 is 15 amino acids. V lost 7 bases and J 2 bases, leaving 16 bases between the germline ends. This CDR3 reads CASIGPPGLTDTQYF. In DNA form, the CDR3 reads TGCGCCAGCATAGGCCCCCCGGGCCTCACAGATACGCAGTATTTT.

The DNA for the CDR3 is TGTGCCAGCAGCCCGGACTCATCCATTGATACGCAGTATTTT. This encodes CASSPDSSIDTQYF. The chain couples TRBV28 to TRBJ2-3, with D perhaps matching TRBD2 (5 bases). The CDR3 sequence is 14 residues long. V was cut by 6 bases and J by 6 bases, with 16 bases left in between. Per germline, CDR1 MDHEN and CDR2 SYDVKM.

A few counts support this clonotype. The V gene is TRBV20-1, the J gene TRBJ2-7, with TRBD1 matching over 9 bases. The CDR3 length is 15 residues. The junction had 15 bases not matched to a gene; V was cut back by 7 bases and J by 5 bases. CDR1 DFQATT and CDR2 SNEGSKA come from the germline V gene (reference sequence). The CDR3 reads CSVTVDGQGFNEQYF. The CDR3, as DNA: TGCAGTGTTACGGTGGATGGACAGGGGTTCAACGAGCAGTACTTC.

The chain combines TRBV7-2 with TRBJ2-3; 12 bases line up with TRBD2. Germline V gene lookup returns CDR1 SGHTA and CDR2 FQGNSA. The CDR3 covers 16 residues. Losses at the gene ends were 5 bases for V and 1 base for J; bases not matched to a gene: 4. CDR3 DNA: TGTGCCAGCAGCGAGAGACTAGCGGGGGGCACAGATACGCAGTATTTT. It is translated as CASSERLAGGTDTQYF.